This is a list of T cell receptor beta chains from one sample in a study of T cell repertoires in cytomegalovirus infection. TCRdb ran MiXCR on the reads and lists one entry per CDR3 protein. The table has about 400,000 distinct CDR3 sequences, 15% to 20% seen once; the top ten hold approximately 8%. The sequencing input was PBMCs. The receptors stem from a human donor in good health (CMV status not recorded). Some clones in this sample may be carry-over from other donors' samples. The CDR3 runs from the conserved cysteine through the conserved F or W. D genes are given only for firm matches. Size is stated for part of the rows, as once, few or many counts, or as a class when the clone is expanded.

j_call	v_call	clone_size	d_call	cdr3_nt	cdr3_aa
TRBJ2-5	TRBV29-1	.	TRBD1	TGCAGCGCAGCCGGGACAGGGAGGGGAGGAGAGACCCAGTACTTC	CSAAGTGRGGETQYF
TRBJ1-5	TRBV10-3	few	.	TGTGCCATCAGAAAGGACGATCAGCCCCAGCATTTT	CAIRKDDQPQHF
TRBJ2-2	TRBV4-2	.	TRBD2	TGTGCCAGCAGCCCATATAGCGGGGGAGGTTTTGGGCCCGGGGAGCTGTTTTTT	CASSPYSGGGFGPGELFF
TRBJ2-6	TRBV12-3/TRBV12-4	many	.	TGTGCCAGCAGTTTAGTAGGCCGGGCTGGGGCCAACGTCCTGACTTTC	CASSLVGRAGANVLTF
TRBJ2-1	TRBV24-1	few	.	TGTGCCACCAGTAACTACAATGAGCAGTTCTTC	CATSNYNEQFF
TRBJ2-5	TRBV7-2	few	TRBD2	TGTGCCAGCAGGGGGGGGGGGAGGGAGACCCAGTACTTC	CASRGGGRETQYF
TRBJ2-1	TRBV20-1	.	TRBD1	TGCAGTGGAGGGCGGGACAGGAATGAGCAGTTCTTC	CSGGRDRNEQFF
TRBJ1-5	TRBV24-1	few	.	TGTGCCACCAGTGGAGCAGGGAACAATCAGCCCCAGCATTTT	CATSGAGNNQPQHF
TRBJ2-1	TRBV4-1	many	.	TGCGCCAGCACCGCGGTGGCAGCTACCTACAATGAGCAGTTCTTC	CASTAVAATYNEQFF
TRBJ1-1	TRBV6-5	.	TRBD1	TGTGCCAGCAGTTACCTGGGACAGGGTGGCACTGAAGCTTTCTTT	CASSYLGQGGTEAFF
TRBJ2-1	TRBV10-3	few	.	TGTGCCGTCCGGGGGTGGACGGCTTGGGGGAATGAGCAGTTCTTC	CAVRGWTAWGNEQFF
TRBJ2-1	TRBV12-3/TRBV12-4	.	TRBD2	TGTGCCAGCAGTTTACTAGCGGGGTTCTACAATGAGCAGTTCTTC	CASSLLAGFYNEQFF
TRBJ1-1	TRBV11-2	.	.	TGTGCCAGCAGCCCCGGGAGGGTGATGAACACTGAAGCTTTCTTT	CASSPGRVMNTEAFF
TRBJ2-5	TRBV12-3/TRBV12-4	few	.	TGTGCCAGCAGTTTCTCTAGCAGGCCTGAGACCCAGTACTTC	CASSFSSRPETQYF
TRBJ2-5	TRBV7-2	.	.	TGTGTCAGCAGCTTATCTGGCTCCCAAGAGACCCAGTACTTC	CVSSLSGSQETQYF
TRBJ1-1	TRBV2	.	.	TGTGCCAGCCTGCGGAACACTGAAGCTTTCTTT	CASLRNTEAFF
TRBJ2-1	TRBV7-2	many	.	TGTGCCAGCAGCTCCGGCCGGGGGCGGACGGATGAGCAGTTCTTC	CASSSGRGRTDEQFF
TRBJ1-4	TRBV15	.	.	TGTGCCACCAGCAGTTCAAAGGATGATCTGTTTTTT	CATSSSKDDLFF
TRBJ2-5	TRBV28	many	TRBD1	TGTGCCAGCAGTTGGCCTCTCGGAGACAGGGAGAGCCAAGAGACCCAGTACTTC	CASSWPLGDRESQETQYF
TRBJ2-1	TRBV18	.	.	TGTGCCAGCTCACCACAGTTGGGGACGCAAAATGAGCAGTTCTTC	CASSPQLGTQNEQFF
TRBJ1-5	TRBV12-3/TRBV12-4	many	.	TGTGCCAGCAGTTTATTCAGAGACAATCAGCCCCAGCATTTT	CASSLFRDNQPQHF
TRBJ1-1	TRBV19	.	.	TGTGCCAGTAGCCCCTCTTACACTGAAGCTTTCTTT	CASSPSYTEAFF
TRBJ2-1	TRBV10-3	few	.	TGTGCCATCAGTGAGTCGAAAGGATATGAGCAGTTCTTC	CAISESKGYEQFF
TRBJ2-1	TRBV20-1	few	TRBD2	TGCAGTGCTAGAGATTCGGCGGGAGTAGGCAATGAGCAGTTCTTC	CSARDSAGVGNEQFF
TRBJ1-5	TRBV7-2	many	TRBD1	TGTGCCAGCAGCTTAGCCGGGACAGCCAATCAGCCCCAGCATTTT	CASSLAGTANQPQHF
TRBJ2-5	TRBV12-3/TRBV12-4	few	.	TGTGCCAGCACCCCAGGACCACAAGAGACCCAGTACTTC	CASTPGPQETQYF
TRBJ1-1	TRBV30	few	.	TGTGCCTGGATTCGAGAGGGACACCCGAACACTGAAGCTTTCTTT	CAWIREGHPNTEAFF
TRBJ1-5	TRBV4-3	many	.	TGCGCCAGCAGCCAGACTAAAGGAAGGCAGCCCCAGCATTTT	CASSQTKGRQPQHF
TRBJ2-3	TRBV7-8	many	TRBD2	TGTGCCAGCAGGGGGGGGGGTACGCAGTATTTT	CASRGGGTQYF
TRBJ2-1	TRBV6-6	.	.	TGTGCCAGCAGTAGCGTTTTGAGGACAACCTTTCAGCAGTTCTTC	CASSSVLRTTFQQFF
TRBJ1-2	TRBV7-9	few	TRBD1	TGTGCCAGCAGGCGGGACAGGGGCGTCTATGGCTACACCTTC	CASRRDRGVYGYTF
TRBJ2-3	TRBV7-2	few	TRBD1	TGTGCCAGCAGCCTCGGACAGGGGCGGGAGCAGTATTTT	CASSLGQGREQYF
TRBJ2-1	TRBV3-1	.	.	TGTGCCAGCAGCCAAGGAGGGACCGACAATGAGCAGTTCTTC	CASSQGGTDNEQFF
TRBJ2-3	TRBV7-7	many	.	TGTGCCAGCAGCTTAGCTTCGGCAGATACGCAGTATTTT	CASSLASADTQYF